This TCR beta chain was retrieved from a study of naive and memory T cell subsets. Study observations and caveats: Especially in CD8 cells, naive repertoires contained a few larger clonotypes, possibly CD45RA-re-expressing memory cells.

The CDR3 extends over 13 amino acids. V lost 4 bases and J 9 bases, leaving 16 bases between the germline ends. Germline V lookup: CDR1 LGHDT, CDR2 YNNKEL (reference sequence). The beta constant-region primer was an equimolar mix of two oligonucleotides covering TRBC1 and TRBC2. Nested alpha and beta constant-region primers with the SP2 primer drove four PCR rounds on ligated cDNA. One entry per CDR3 protein, called by TCRdb with MiXCR from the UMI-ligation and nested PCR reads. Of about 160,000 distinct CDR3 sequences in the sample, over 20% were seen once. On this clonotype itself: Its antigen is still unknown.

The sample taken for sequencing was naive CD4+ T cells from blood. The sequence derives from a human donor in good health. The J gene is TRBJ2-7, the V gene TRBV3-1; D is tentatively TRBD1 or TRBD2 (5 bases each). The CDR3 region has the DNA TGTGCCAGCAGCCCTCTCAAGCAGGGAGTGCAGTACTTC. This translates into CASSPLKQGVQYF.